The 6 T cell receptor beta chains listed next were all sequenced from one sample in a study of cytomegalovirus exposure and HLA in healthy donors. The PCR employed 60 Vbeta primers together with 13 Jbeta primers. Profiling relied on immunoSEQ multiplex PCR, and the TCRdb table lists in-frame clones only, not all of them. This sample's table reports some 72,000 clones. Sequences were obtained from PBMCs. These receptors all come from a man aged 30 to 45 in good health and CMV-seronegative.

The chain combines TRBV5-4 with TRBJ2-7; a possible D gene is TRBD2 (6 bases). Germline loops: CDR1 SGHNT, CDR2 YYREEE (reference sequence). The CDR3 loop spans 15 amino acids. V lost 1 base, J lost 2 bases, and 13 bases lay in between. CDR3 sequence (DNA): TGTGCCAGCAGCTTGTTCGGGGGAGACACCTACGAGCAGTACTTC. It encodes CASSLFGGDTYEQYF.

The CDR3 DNA sequence: TGCGCCAGCAGCCAAGATGGACAGCCCTACGAGCAGTACTTC. This encodes CASSQDGQPYEQYF. V is TRBV4-3 and J is TRBJ2-7; TRBD1 is a possible D gene (6 bases). The germline V gene encodes CDR1 LGHNA and CDR2 YSLEER. Deletions cut 0 bases from V and 2 bases from J, with 8 bases between. The CDR3 sequence is 14 residues long.

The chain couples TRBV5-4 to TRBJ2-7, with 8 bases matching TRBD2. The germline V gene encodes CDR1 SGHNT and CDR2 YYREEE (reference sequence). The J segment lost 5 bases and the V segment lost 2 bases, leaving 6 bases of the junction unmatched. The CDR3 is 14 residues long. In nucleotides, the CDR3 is TGTGCCAGCAGCTTACTACTAGCGGCCAACGAGCAGTACTTC. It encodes CASSLLLAANEQYF.

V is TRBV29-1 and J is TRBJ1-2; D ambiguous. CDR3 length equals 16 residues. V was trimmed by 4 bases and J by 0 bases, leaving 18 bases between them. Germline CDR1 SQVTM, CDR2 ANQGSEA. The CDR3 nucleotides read TGCAGCGTTGTCTCACCAGGCATAAAAGCTAACTATGGCTACACCTTC. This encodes CSVVSPGIKANYGYTF. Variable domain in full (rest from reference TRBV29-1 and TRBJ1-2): SAVISQKPSRDICQRGTSLTIQCQVDSQVTMMFWYRQQPGQSLTLIATANQGSEATYESGFVIDKFPISRPNLTFSTLTVSNMSPEDSSIYLCSVVSPGIKANYGYTFGSGTRLTVV.

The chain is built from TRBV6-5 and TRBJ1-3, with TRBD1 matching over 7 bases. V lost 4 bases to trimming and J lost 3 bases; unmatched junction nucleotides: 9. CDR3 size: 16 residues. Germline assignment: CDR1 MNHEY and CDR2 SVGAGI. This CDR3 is CASSLGGAGFGNTIYF. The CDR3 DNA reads TGTGCCAGCAGTTTAGGGGGCGCGGGGTTTGGAAACACCATATATTTT.

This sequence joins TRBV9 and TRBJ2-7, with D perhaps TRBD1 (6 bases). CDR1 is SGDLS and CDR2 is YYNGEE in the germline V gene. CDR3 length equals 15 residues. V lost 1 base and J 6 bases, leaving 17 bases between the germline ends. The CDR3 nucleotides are TGTGCCAGCAGCGTAACCGGAACAGGGCTTAGCGAGCAGTACTTC. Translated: CASSVTGTGLSEQYF.